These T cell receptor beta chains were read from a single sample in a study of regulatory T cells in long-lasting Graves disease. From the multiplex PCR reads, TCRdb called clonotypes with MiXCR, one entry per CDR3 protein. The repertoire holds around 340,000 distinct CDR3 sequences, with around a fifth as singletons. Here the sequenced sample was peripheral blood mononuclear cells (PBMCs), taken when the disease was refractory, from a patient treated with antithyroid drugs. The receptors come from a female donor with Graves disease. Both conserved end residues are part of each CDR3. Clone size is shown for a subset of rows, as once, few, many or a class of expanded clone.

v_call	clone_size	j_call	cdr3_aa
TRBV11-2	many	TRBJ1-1	CASSLDPGSNTEAFF
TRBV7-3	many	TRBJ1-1	CASSHKRNTEAFF
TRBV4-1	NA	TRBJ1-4	CASSQGNRATNEKLFF
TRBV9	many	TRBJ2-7	CASSVAETYEQYF
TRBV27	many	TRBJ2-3	CASSFTGRGTDTQYF
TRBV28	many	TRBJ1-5	CASSFWDGESPQHF
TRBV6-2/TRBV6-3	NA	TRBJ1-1	CASSFSDRTAEAFF
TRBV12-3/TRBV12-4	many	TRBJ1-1	CTSSYYREGTEAFF
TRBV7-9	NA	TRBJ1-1	CASRLYVEGAVAFF
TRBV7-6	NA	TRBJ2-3	CASSPRTSGNQDTQYF
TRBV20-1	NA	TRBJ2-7	CNAKDREIYEQYF
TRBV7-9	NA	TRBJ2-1	CAGAGVRNEQFF
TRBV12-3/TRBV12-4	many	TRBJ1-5	CASSREGNQPQHF
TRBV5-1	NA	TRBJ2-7	CASSLDPGPYEQYF
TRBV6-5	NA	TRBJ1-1	CASSFRGSRNTEAFF
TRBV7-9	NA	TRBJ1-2	CASSLTEGGYTF